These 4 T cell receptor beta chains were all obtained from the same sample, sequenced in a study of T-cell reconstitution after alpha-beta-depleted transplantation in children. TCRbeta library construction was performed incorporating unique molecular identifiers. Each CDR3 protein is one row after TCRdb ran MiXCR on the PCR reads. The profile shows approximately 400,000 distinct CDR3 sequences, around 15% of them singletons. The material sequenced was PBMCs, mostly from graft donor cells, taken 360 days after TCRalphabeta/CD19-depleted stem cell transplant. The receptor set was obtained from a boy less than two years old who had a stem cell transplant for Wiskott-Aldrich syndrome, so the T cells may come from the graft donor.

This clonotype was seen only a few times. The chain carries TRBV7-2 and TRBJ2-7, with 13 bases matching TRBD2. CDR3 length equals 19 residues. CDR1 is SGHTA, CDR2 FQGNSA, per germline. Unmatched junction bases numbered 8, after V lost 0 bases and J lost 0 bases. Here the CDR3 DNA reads TGTGCCAGCAGCTTAGCCGGACTAGCGGGGGCCTCTAACTCCTACGAGCAGTACTTC. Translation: CASSLAGLAGASNSYEQYF.

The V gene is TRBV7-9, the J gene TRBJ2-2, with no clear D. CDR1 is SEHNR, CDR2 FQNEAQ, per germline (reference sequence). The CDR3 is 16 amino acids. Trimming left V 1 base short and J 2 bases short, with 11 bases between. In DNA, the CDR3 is TGTGCCAGCAGCTTAGAAGGCCGCCTTAACACCGGGGAGCTGTTTTTT. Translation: CASSLEGRLNTGELFF.

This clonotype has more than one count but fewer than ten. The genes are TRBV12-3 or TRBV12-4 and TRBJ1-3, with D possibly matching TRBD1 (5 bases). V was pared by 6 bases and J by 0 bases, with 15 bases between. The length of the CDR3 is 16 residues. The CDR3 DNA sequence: TGTGCCAGCAGCCACCCATCAGGACACTCTGGAAACACCATATATTTT. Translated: CASSHPSGHSGNTIYF.

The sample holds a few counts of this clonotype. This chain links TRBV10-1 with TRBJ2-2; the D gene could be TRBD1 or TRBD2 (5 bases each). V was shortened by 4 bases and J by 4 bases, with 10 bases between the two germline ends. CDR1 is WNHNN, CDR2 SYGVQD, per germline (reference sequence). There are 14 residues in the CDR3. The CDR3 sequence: CASSGGSPTGELFF. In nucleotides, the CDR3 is TGCGCCAGCAGTGGGGGGTCCCCCACCGGGGAGCTGTTTTTT.